In this sample, the clone carrying this T cell receptor (beta chain) turned up a few times. A TCRbeta library incorporating unique molecular identifiers was prepared. One entry per CDR3 protein, called by TCRdb with MiXCR from the PCR reads. The sample carries about 480,000 distinct CDR3 sequences, roughly an eighth recorded once. The CDR3 loop spans 17 amino acids. V was clipped by 4 bases and J by 3 bases, with 19 bases between them. The sample belongs to a study of T-cell reconstitution after alpha-beta-depleted transplantation in children. The clonotype comes from a human donor who donated a stem cell graft to a child with combined immunodeficiency. The chain recombines TRBV12-3 or TRBV12-4 with TRBJ2-1; D remains ambiguous. The material was PBMCs from the stem cell graft donor, obtained from the stem cell graft. CDR3 in amino acids: CASSSAKGLFGYNEQFF. The CDR3, as DNA: TGTGCCAGCAGTTCAGCGAAGGGCCTATTCGGCTACAATGAGCAGTTCTTC.